Following are 4 T cell receptor beta chains from one sample sequenced in a study of T-cell memory formation after mild COVID-19. Each CDR3 protein gets one entry after TCRdb re-called the 5' RACE reads with MiXCR. Of 50,000 or so distinct CDR3 sequences listed, roughly 9% were seen once; the top ten hold 12%. The source material was PBMCs or a T cell subset sorted from them (not recorded which). These receptors were obtained from an adult woman who had mild COVID-19 (a few samples of this study predate the infection). Cell type and time point are not known.

This clonotype turned up a few times. The chain employs TRBV5-1 and TRBJ2-1; D is perhaps TRBD2 (6 bases). V was pared by 4 bases and J by 4 bases, with 12 bases between. This CDR3 spans 14 amino acids. Germline V CDR1 and CDR2: SGHRS, YFSETQ. The CDR3 sequence: CASSRGGEYNEQFF. Written as DNA, the CDR3 is TGCGCCAGCAGCAGGGGAGGAGAGTACAATGAGCAGTTCTTC.

The chain combines TRBV12-3 or TRBV12-4 with TRBJ2-7; D remains ambiguous. Matching the DNA end better, TRBJ2-1 makes the J call doubtful. The CDR3 consists of 13 residues. The DNA of the CDR3 is TGTGCCAGCAGTTCCGGCCTTCCGAATGAGCAGTTCTTC. Translated: CASSSGLPNEQFF.

This clonotype turned up a few times. The V gene is TRBV7-9, the J gene TRBJ2-1, with D unresolved. Germline CDR1 reads SEHNR; CDR2 reads FQNEAQ (reference sequence). The length of the CDR3 is 14 residues. Trimming removed 2 bases from V and 3 bases from J, with 8 bases in between. CDR3 sequence: CASSLRSIYNEQFF. CDR3 coding DNA: TGTGCCAGCAGCTTAAGGTCTATCTACAATGAGCAGTTCTTC.

This clonotype was observed many times. The V gene is TRBV3-1, the J gene TRBJ2-1, with no clear D. The CDR3 runs 12 residues. Germline CDR1 and CDR2: LGHDT and YNNKEL (reference sequence). The V and J ends lost 0 bases and 15 bases respectively, with 12 bases between them. CDR3 nucleotide sequence: TGTGCCAGCAGCCAAGATAGTTGGAGAACGTTCTTC. Its translation is CASSQDSWRTFF.